Each of the 3 T cell receptor beta chains below was sequenced from the same sample in a study of T cell responses to AZD1222 COVID-19 vaccine. Some clones are missing from TCRdb's copy, which holds only in-frame ones; the method was immunoSEQ multiplex PCR. In the table there are approximately 90,000 clones, 90% to 95% of which are singletons. The sample in question was peripheral blood, obtained on day 0 of AZD1222 vaccination. Source of these receptors: an adult in good health.

V gene TRBV5-4 combines with J gene TRBJ2-7; TRBD2 matches 11 bases. CDR3 length: 15 residues. V shed 4 bases, J shed 3 bases, and the junction held 6 bases outside the gene matches. Looked up from germline, CDR1 is SGHNT and CDR2 is YYREEE (reference sequence). This CDR3 reads CASSPTSGSLYEQYF. The DNA of the CDR3 is TGTGCCAGCAGCCCCACTAGCGGGAGTCTCTACGAGCAGTACTTC. The full variable domain, in which reference TRBV5-4 and TRBJ2-7 provide the parts outside the CDR3, is ETGVTQSPTHLIKTRGQQVTLRCSSQSGHNTVSWYQQALGQGPQFIFQYYREEENGRGNFPPRFSGLQFPNYSSELNVNALELDDSALYLCASSPTSGSLYEQYFGPGTRLTVT.

This sequence joins TRBV7-2 and TRBJ1-3; D possibly corresponds to TRBD1 (5 bases). This CDR3 has 16 residues. Per germline, CDR1 SGHTA and CDR2 FQGNSA. V lost 1 base and J 0 bases, leaving 10 bases between the germline ends. DNA of the CDR3: TGTGCCAGCAGCTTAGTTCGGACACACTCTGGAAACACCATATATTTT. Its translation: CASSLVRTHSGNTIYF.

The gene calls are TRBV5-8 and TRBJ2-2, with D possibly being TRBD1 (6 bases). The V gene lost 4 bases and the J gene lost 6 bases, with 10 bases spanning the gap. The germline V gene encodes CDR1 SGHTS and CDR2 YDEGEE. This CDR3 comprises 13 residues. In DNA, the CDR3 is TGTGCCAGCAGCGGCAGGGGTTCCGGGGAGCTGTTTTTT. It is translated as CASSGRGSGELFF.